These 4 T cell receptor beta chains were sequenced from one sample in a study of lymphopenia after photon versus proton radiotherapy. Measured with immunoSEQ multiplex PCR; TCRdb has only the in-frame clones, and not every one. The table has 25,000 to 35,000 clones, around 87% seen once. The source was peripheral blood, collected from a patient treated with proton-based radiotherapy. Receptors were obtained from a woman aged 60 to 75 with cholangiocarcinoma. Some clones in this sample may be carry-over from other donors' samples.

On this clone itself: Other DNA sequences in the same sample also yield this CDR3. In DNA, the CDR3 is TGTGCCAGTAGTATAGGGGGACTTGGCTATGGCTACACCTTC. Translated: CASSIGGLGYGYTF. The chain has TRBV19 and TRBJ1-2; tentative D call: TRBD1 (5 bases). Germline-derived CDR1 and CDR2 are LNHDA and SQIVND (reference sequence). V was trimmed by 1 base and J by 4 bases, leaving 10 bases between them. This CDR3 has 14 amino acids.

This chain joins TRBV28 and TRBJ1-2; 12 bases are shared with TRBD1. Germline assignment: CDR1 MDHEN and CDR2 SYDVKM. With 5 bases clipped from V and 8 bases from J, the junction kept 9 bases outside the gene matches. CDR3 length: 15 residues. CDR3 DNA: TGTGCCAGCAGTCCCCCGGGACAGGGGGCGGAGGGCTACACCTTC. Its translation: CASSPPGQGAEGYTF.

V and J are TRBV11-2 and TRBJ1-5; D gene unclear. The CDR3 consists of 13 residues. The V gene lost 2 bases and the J gene lost 0 bases, with 2 bases spanning the gap. Germline assignment: CDR1 SGHAT and CDR2 FQNNGV. CDR3 DNA sequence: TGTGCCAGCAGCTTAAATAGCAATCAGCCCCAGCATTTT. It yields the protein CASSLNSNQPQHF.

The chain carries TRBV28 and TRBJ2-4; 12 bases align to TRBD1. Germline loops: CDR1 MDHEN, CDR2 SYDVKM. CDR3 length: 16 residues. The ends lost 4 bases at V and 9 bases at J; junction bases unmatched: 10. In DNA form, the CDR3 reads TGTGCCAGCAGTTCACCCCGGGACAGGGGGCGAGTCATTCAGTACTTC. This encodes CASSSPRDRGRVIQYF. The full variable domain, rest sourced from reference TRBV28 and TRBJ2-4, is DVKVTQSSRYLVKRTGEKVFLECVQDMDHENMFWYRQDPGLGLRLIYFSYDVKMKEKGDIPEGYSVSREKKERFSLILESASTNQTSMYLCASSSPRDRGRVIQYFGAGTRLSVL.